This record covers a single T cell receptor beta chain. It lacks a known antigen. This could be a read error, since a much larger clone is one nucleotide away. TCRbeta-specific cDNA was reverse-transcribed from 500 ng total RNA using a constant-region primer and ProtoScript II reverse transcriptase. The TCRbeta libraries were prepared through three rounds of nested multiplex PCR following a slightly modified ARM-PCR procedure. The first two PCR rounds used multiplex TRBV1-TRBV30 forward primers with a Cbeta reverse primer, each for roughly 10 cycles. Sample barcodes and Illumina adapters were added in a final 25-cycle PCR using Deep VentR polymerase. Before sequencing, amplicons of 200-500 bp were purified from gel using a QIAquick gel extraction kit. An Illumina HiSeq 2500 was used to sequence the TCRbeta amplicons, generating 250-bp paired-end reads. In the paper's pipeline: Quality trimming of reads was performed with Trimmomatic v0.33, and paired reads were merged with FLASH v1.2.11 so that full CDR3 sequences could be recovered. V, D and J germline segments were assigned to the rearranged TCRbeta sequences by MiGEC v1.2.1b. VDJtools v1.0.0 computed clonotype statistics and Shannon-Wiener diversity indices. To reduce sampling bias, subsequent analyses other than the diversity analysis used only the 250 most abundant clonotypes in each sample. The public reads were reanalyzed by TCRdb: fastp trimming at Q25, MiXCR alignment, in-frame beta chains only. Every distinct CDR3 protein forms one entry, paired with its most common genes and DNA. The V and J calls, along with clone size, are taken from TCRdb and not from the paper's own processing. Recorded for this sample are about 200,000 distinct CDR3 sequences; around four fifths of them occurred a single time. The ten top clones hold roughly 18% of the sample.

Total RNA and DNA were co-extracted without cell sorting from roughly 20-30 mg of bulk tissue using the AllPrep DNA/RNA mini kit. Surgical resection was performed in China between late 2015 and early 2016 on about five patients with histopathologically diagnosed primary liver carcinoma. Chronic HBV infection was present in the patients, and the patients were treatment-naive at sampling. Five spatially separated regions were sampled per tumor: superior, inferior, left-lateral and right-lateral poles, plus the tumor centre. According to histology, viable tumor cells made up more than 85% of every tumor sample. Fresh tumor and adjacent tissue pieces were bisected, with one half stored in RNAlater at -80 degrees C and the other half sent for histology. The record originates from a study of tumor-infiltrating lymphocytes in primary liver carcinoma (dated by TCRdb to about 2017). General notes on the study: Hepatocellular carcinoma (four) or combined HCC and intrahepatic cholangiocarcinoma (one) was present in the five patients, who were three men and two women aged 30 to 69 years. Tumors of the five patients were stage T1-T3 N0M0 with maximum diameters of 4.2 to 10 cm. Each sample produced about 3.65 to 7.13 million productive TCRbeta reads, and read depth showed no significant difference between tissue types. The study combined TCRbeta repertoire sequencing, expression microarrays and whole-exome sequencing across five regions of each liver tumor, with adjacent normal tissue and blood. A total of approximately 35 specimens from 5 patients underwent TCRbeta repertoire sequencing, comprising some 25 tumor regions, 5 adjacent noncancerous liver tissues and 5 peripheral blood samples. To link TCRbeta repertoire diversity with the local molecular phenotype, the roughly 27 tumor region samples were profiled using Agilent mRNA microarrays. High reproducibility was observed for the technical replicate repertoires, with mean shared-clone rates around 0.9 and correlation coefficients above 0.95.

The germline V gene specifies MDHEN as CDR1 and SYDVKM as CDR2. The CDR3 contains 15 residues, cysteine and phenylalanine counted. The entry retains the CDR3 DNA only, 45 bases that are in frame from base 1. The germline V and J ends show losses of 7 bases and 4 bases respectively, and no gene match explains 11 bases of the junction. The full study reports these points: Only a few patients were included in the study, and the authors note that the findings should be validated in a larger study. Comparison of CD4+ and CD8+ T cell repertoires was precluded by the use of bulk unsorted samples. The top 250 clones made up a significantly larger repertoire fraction in tumors than in blood (p = 0.039). Only about 7.5-25% of top clones were found in all five regions of a tumor, suggesting spatial heterogeneity of tumor-infiltrating T cells. Because only the TCR beta chain was sequenced and unpaired alpha chains were not captured, true repertoire diversity is likely underestimated. Consistent with antigen-driven expansion, pairs of tumor regions showed higher repertoire overlap (mean roughly 36%) than either tumor-adjacent pairs (roughly 17%) or tumor-blood pairs (roughly 14%).

The V and J segments used are TRBV28 and TRBJ2-3; 7 central nucleotides agree with TRBD1. The TCR comes from a man in his forties with primary liver carcinoma and hepatitis B virus infection. Material: tumor tissue from primary liver carcinoma. The base sequence is TGTGCCAGCATTTCCTCGGGACAGAGTCCAGATACGCAGTATTTT. Its translation is CASISSGQSPDTQYF.